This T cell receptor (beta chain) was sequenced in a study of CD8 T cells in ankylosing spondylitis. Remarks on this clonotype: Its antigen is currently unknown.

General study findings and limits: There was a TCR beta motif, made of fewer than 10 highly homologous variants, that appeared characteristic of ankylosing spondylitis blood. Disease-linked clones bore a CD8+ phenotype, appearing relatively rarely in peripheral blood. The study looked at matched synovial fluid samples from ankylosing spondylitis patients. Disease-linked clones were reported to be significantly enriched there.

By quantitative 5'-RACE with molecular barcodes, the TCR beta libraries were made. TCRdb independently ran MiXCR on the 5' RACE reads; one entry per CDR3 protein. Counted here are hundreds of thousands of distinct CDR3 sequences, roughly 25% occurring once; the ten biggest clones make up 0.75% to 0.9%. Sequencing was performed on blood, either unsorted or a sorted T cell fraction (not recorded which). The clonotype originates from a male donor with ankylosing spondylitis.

The CDR3, as DNA: TGCAGTGCTTCGGGGACTAGCGGAATCCAAGAGACCCAGTACTTC. Amino acid sequence: CSASGTSGIQETQYF. V and J are TRBV20-1 and TRBJ2-5; 11 bases line up with TRBD2. The CDR3 is 15 residues long. With 5 bases clipped from V and 1 base from J, the junction kept 6 bases outside the gene matches. Germline assignment: CDR1 DFQATT and CDR2 SNEGSKA (reference sequence).